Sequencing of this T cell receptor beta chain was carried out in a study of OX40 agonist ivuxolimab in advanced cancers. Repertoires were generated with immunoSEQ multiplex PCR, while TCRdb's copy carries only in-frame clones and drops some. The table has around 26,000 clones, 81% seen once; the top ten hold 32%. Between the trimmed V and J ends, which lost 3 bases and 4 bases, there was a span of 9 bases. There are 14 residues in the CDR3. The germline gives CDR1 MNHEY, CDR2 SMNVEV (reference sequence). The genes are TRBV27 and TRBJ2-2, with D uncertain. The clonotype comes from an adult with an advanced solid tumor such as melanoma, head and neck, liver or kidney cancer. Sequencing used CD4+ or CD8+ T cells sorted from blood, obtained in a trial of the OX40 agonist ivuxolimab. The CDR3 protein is CASSFGGATGELFF. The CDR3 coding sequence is TGTGCCAGCAGTTTTGGTGGTGCCACCGGGGAGCTGTTTTTT.